This paragraph covers one T cell receptor beta chain sequence. Its target is unknown. Assay used: immunoSEQ multiplex PCR; TCRdb lists only in-frame clones, some missing. The table includes approximately 79,000 clones, 85% to 95% detected once. The data derive from a study of OX40 agonist ivuxolimab in advanced cancers. The study's findings and limits: Certain nonresponders likewise exhibited a low normalized T-cell clonal expansion. Among the least clonally expanded were partial responders at 0.1-3.0 mg/kg.

Germline assignment: CDR1 KGHSH and CDR2 LQKENI. Trimming shortened V by 3 bases and J by 1 base, and 6 bases separated the two germline ends. The CDR3 loop spans 13 amino acids. The receptor's source is an adult with an advanced solid tumor such as melanoma, head and neck, liver or kidney cancer. The V and J genes are TRBV18 and TRBJ2-5; no firm D call. The sample in question was CD4+ or CD8+ T cells sorted from blood, obtained in a trial of the OX40 agonist ivuxolimab. The CDR3 DNA follows: TGTGCCAGCTCACCGGTGGCCCAAGAGACCCAGTACTTC. This gives the protein CASSPVAQETQYF.